The 17 T cell receptor beta chains below all came from one sample that was sequenced in a study of blood T cell repertoires in COVID-19. Assay used: immunoSEQ multiplex PCR; TCRdb lists only in-frame clones, some missing. The top ten hold around 12% of the sample, which has more than 100,000 clones, approximately 80% seen once. Sequenced input: peripheral blood. The receptors were sampled from a human donor in a cohort sampled during active COVID-19.

The chain joins TRBV9 to TRBJ2-7; D is possibly TRBD2 (6 bases). The germline V gene has CDR1 SGDLS and CDR2 YYNGEE. This CDR3 region has 14 residues. The V end lost 0 bases, the J end lost 5 bases, and 12 bases lay between the germline ends. The CDR3 DNA follows: TGTGCCAGCAGCGTAGCAGGACTACCCAACGAGCAGTACTTC. This sequence encodes CASSVAGLPNEQYF.

This chain uses TRBV5-1 with TRBJ2-1; perhaps TRBD2 as D (6 bases). The V and J ends lost 7 bases and 0 bases respectively, with 17 bases between them. Germline lookup yields CDR1 SGHRS and CDR2 YFSETQ. This CDR3 region has 16 residues. The CDR3 spells CASRRHAGSSYNEQFF. Written as DNA, the CDR3 is TGCGCCAGCCGAAGACACGCGGGGAGCTCCTACAATGAGCAGTTCTTC.

V and J are TRBV6-2 or TRBV6-3 and TRBJ2-7, with 7 bases matching TRBD2. Germline CDR1 MNHEY, CDR2 SVGEGT. The V gene end was trimmed by 5 bases and the J gene end by 7 bases; junction bases not matched to a gene: 14. This CDR3 comprises 15 residues. This CDR3 reads CASSEQLAPGFEQYF. The CDR3, as DNA: TGTGCCAGCAGTGAGCAACTAGCGCCTGGTTTTGAGCAGTACTTC.

The V call is TRBV2, the J call TRBJ1-1; the D is unclear. V dropped 6 bases and J dropped 4 bases, with 12 bases sitting between them. Germline assignment: CDR1 SNHLY and CDR2 FYNNEI. The CDR3 length is 13 residues. Here the CDR3 reads CASREDTVTEAFF. The CDR3 nucleotides are TGTGCCAGCAGGGAGGATACAGTCACTGAAGCTTTCTTT.

This chain uses TRBV5-1 with TRBJ1-2; 11 bases fit TRBD1. Germline trimming cut 3 bases from V and 6 bases from J; bases unmatched to any gene: 13. CDR1 and CDR2 (germline): SGHRS, YFSETQ. There are 17 residues in the CDR3. For the CDR3, the DNA is TGCGCCAGCAGCTCATCACCCACTGGACAGGGGGCGCATGGCTACACCTTC. Its translation is CASSSSPTGQGAHGYTF.

The chain is built from TRBV18 and TRBJ1-4; 10 nucleotides agree with TRBD1. This CDR3 comprises 15 residues. CDR1 and CDR2 from the germline V gene are KGHSH and LQKENI. Trimming cost V 2 bases and J 7 bases; bases outside gene matches: 4. DNA for the CDR3: TGTGCCAGCTCACCAACCCGGACAGGGGGTGAAAAACTGTTTTTT. Its protein is CASSPTRTGGEKLFF.

The rearrangement links TRBV29-1 to TRBJ1-2, with 7 bases matching TRBD1. The CDR3 covers 12 residues. Per germline, CDR1 SQVTM and CDR2 ANQGSEA. The J segment lost 7 bases and the V segment lost 7 bases, leaving 9 bases of the junction unmatched. CDR3 nucleotides: TGCAGCGCACGGCAGGGGGTGGGTGGCTACACCTTC. This gives the protein CSARQGVGGYTF.

The rearrangement links TRBV10-3 to TRBJ2-6; D perhaps matches TRBD2 (6 bases). The germline V gene has CDR1 ENHRY and CDR2 SYGVKD. The CDR3 runs to 17 residues. The V gene lost 8 bases and the J gene lost 0 bases, with 17 bases spanning the gap. This chain's CDR3 is CAIAPGDTSSGANVLTF. For the CDR3, the DNA is TGTGCCATCGCCCCGGGGGATACCTCCTCTGGGGCCAACGTCCTGACTTTC.

J is TRBJ2-2 and V is TRBV5-1, with 8 nucleotides matching TRBD2. V lost 0 bases and J lost 5; bases outside the gene matches: 6. CDR3 length: 16 residues. Germline V gives CDR1 SGHRS, CDR2 YFSETQ. The CDR3 sequence is CASSLVGGGRTGELFF. The DNA for the CDR3 is TGCGCCAGCAGCTTGGTTGGCGGGGGGCGAACCGGGGAGCTGTTTTTT.

The chain has TRBV7-9 and TRBJ1-4; 7 bases are shared with TRBD1. The germline gives CDR1 SEHNR, CDR2 FQNEAQ (reference sequence). Germline trimming cut 5 bases from V and 2 bases from J; bases unmatched to any gene: 8. This CDR3 comprises 16 residues. CDR3 residues: CASSETGILTNEKLFF. The CDR3 DNA reads as TGTGCCAGCAGCGAGACAGGGATTCTTACTAATGAAAAACTGTTTTTT.

The genes are TRBV4-1 and TRBJ2-4, with 9 bases fitting TRBD2. CDR3 size: 21 residues. The V gene's germline CDR1 is MGHRA and CDR2 YSYEKL. The J segment lost 0 bases and the V segment lost 1 base, leaving 16 bases of the junction unmatched. The CDR3 spells CASSQVFGQRGVNLAKNIQYF. The CDR3 DNA reads TGCGCCAGCAGCCAAGTGTTTGGCCAGCGGGGGGTTAACTTAGCCAAAAACATTCAGTACTTC.

The chain has TRBV5-1 and TRBJ2-1; 7 bases are a match to TRBD1. This CDR3 has 12 residues. The germline CDR1 and CDR2 sequences are SGHRS and YFSETQ. With V trimmed by 0 bases and J by 13 bases, 4 bases remained unmatched. Written as DNA, the CDR3 is TGCGCCAGCAGCTTGGCCGACAGGGACCAGTTCTTC. Its translation is CASSLADRDQFF.

J is TRBJ1-5 and V is TRBV30; 8 positions match TRBD1. CDR3 size: 13 residues. Germline CDR1 reads GTSNPN; CDR2 reads SVGIG (reference sequence). Trimming took 5 bases from V and 2 from J; bases not matched to a gene: 2. This chain's CDR3 is CAWGQGGNQPQHF. The DNA for the CDR3 is TGTGCCTGGGGACAGGGCGGCAATCAGCCCCAGCATTTT.

The chain joins TRBV5-8 to TRBJ2-7, with 7 bases aligning to TRBD2. The germline gives CDR1 SGHTS, CDR2 YDEGEE. With 4 bases clipped from V and 5 bases from J, the junction kept 6 bases outside the gene matches. The CDR3 extends over 13 amino acids. The CDR3 loop reads CASSLRLANEQYF. The DNA of the CDR3 is TGTGCCAGCAGCCTCAGACTAGCCAACGAGCAGTACTTC.

In this sample, this clone turned up once. V and J are TRBV9 and TRBJ1-1, with TRBD1 identical over 9 bases. The CDR3 sequence is 15 residues long. V lost 3 bases, J lost 5 bases, and 8 bases stayed unmatched. Germline V gene sequence: CDR1 SGDLS, CDR2 YYNGEE. The CDR3 coding sequence is TGTGCCAGCAGCGCATCAGCGGGACAGGGAACTGAAGCTTTCTTT. Translated, it gives CASSASAGQGTEAFF.

The rearrangement uses TRBV2 and TRBJ1-1; TRBD1 might be the D (6 bases). The germline V gene encodes CDR1 SNHLY and CDR2 FYNNEI. The V end lost 7 bases, the J end lost 0 bases, and 9 bases lay between the germline ends. The CDR3 is 13 amino acids. In nucleotides, the CDR3 is TGTGCCAGCACTCCAGGGGTGAACACTGAAGCTTTCTTT. It is translated as CASTPGVNTEAFF.

This clone turned up a few times. The chain is built from TRBV9 and TRBJ2-2, with D maybe TRBD2 (5 bases). Germline V gene sequence: CDR1 SGDLS, CDR2 YYNGEE. The CDR3 runs to 16 residues. Trimming left V 4 bases short and J 2 bases short, with 15 bases between. DNA for the CDR3: TGTGCCAGCAGCCCAAGAACCGGGATCAACACCGGGGAGCTGTTTTTT. Protein product: CASSPRTGINTGELFF.